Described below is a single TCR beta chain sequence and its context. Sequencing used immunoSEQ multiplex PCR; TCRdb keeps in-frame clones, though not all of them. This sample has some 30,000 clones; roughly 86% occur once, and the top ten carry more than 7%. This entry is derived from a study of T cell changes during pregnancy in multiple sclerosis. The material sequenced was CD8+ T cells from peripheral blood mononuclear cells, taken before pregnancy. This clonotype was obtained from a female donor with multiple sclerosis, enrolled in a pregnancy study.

The CDR3, as DNA: TGTGCCAGCAGCTCCCTAACCGGGACAGTCTATGGCTACACCTTC. This codes for CASSSLTGTVYGYTF. This chain uses TRBV27 with TRBJ1-2; 7 bases are a match to TRBD1. CDR1 MNHEY and CDR2 SMNVEV come from the germline V gene (reference sequence). This CDR3 is 15 amino acids long. With V trimmed by 6 bases and J by 4 bases, 11 bases remained unmatched.